The entry that follows covers one T cell receptor beta chain sequence. Per the germline V gene, CDR1 is GTSNPN and CDR2 is SVGIG (reference sequence). V lost 2 bases to trimming and J lost 1 base; unmatched junction nucleotides: 7. CDR3 size: 15 residues. This sample stems from a study of T cells in localized non-small cell lung cancer. Clones were sequenced by immunoSEQ multiplex PCR, and TCRdb holds only the in-frame ones, with some missing. Among about 27,000 clones listed, 75% to 90% were seen once. This chain uses TRBV30 with TRBJ1-1; 7 bases are a match to TRBD1. The sequencing used peripheral blood, collected before any cancer treatment. The receptor was isolated from a female donor older than 55 with stage II squamous cell lung carcinoma. CDR3 in amino acids: CAWSYRGATNTEAFF. The DNA of the CDR3 is TGTGCCTGGAGTTACAGGGGCGCGACGAACACTGAAGCTTTCTTT. The full variable domain, in which reference TRBV30 and TRBJ1-1 provide the parts outside the CDR3, is SQTIHQWPATLVQPVGSPLSLECTVEGTSNPNLYWYRQAAGRGLQLLFYSVGIGQISSEVPQNLSASRPQDRQFILSSKKLLLSDSGFYLCAWSYRGATNTEAFFGQGTRLTVV.